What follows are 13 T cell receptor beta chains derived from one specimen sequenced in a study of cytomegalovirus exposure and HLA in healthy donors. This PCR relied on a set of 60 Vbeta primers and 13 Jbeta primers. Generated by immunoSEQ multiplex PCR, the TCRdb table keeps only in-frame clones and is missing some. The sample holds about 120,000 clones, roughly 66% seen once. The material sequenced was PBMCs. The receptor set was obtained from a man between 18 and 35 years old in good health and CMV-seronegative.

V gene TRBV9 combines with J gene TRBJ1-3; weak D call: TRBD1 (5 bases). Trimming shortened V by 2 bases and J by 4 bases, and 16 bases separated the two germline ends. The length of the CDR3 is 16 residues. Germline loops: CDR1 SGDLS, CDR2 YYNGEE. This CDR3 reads CASSVGGEGRGNTIYF. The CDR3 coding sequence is TGTGCCAGCAGCGTTGGGGGGGAGGGGAGAGGAAACACCATATATTTT.

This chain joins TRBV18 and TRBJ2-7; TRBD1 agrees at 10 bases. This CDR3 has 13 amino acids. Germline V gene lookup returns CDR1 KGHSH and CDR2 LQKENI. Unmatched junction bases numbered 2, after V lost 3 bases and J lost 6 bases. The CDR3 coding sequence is TGTGCCAGCTCACCGGGACAGGGGCGCGAGCAGTACTTC. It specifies CASSPGQGREQYF.

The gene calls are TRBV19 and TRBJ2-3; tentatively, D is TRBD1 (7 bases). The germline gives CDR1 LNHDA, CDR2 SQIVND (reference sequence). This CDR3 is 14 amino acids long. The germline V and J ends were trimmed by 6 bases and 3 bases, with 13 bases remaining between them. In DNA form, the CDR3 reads TGTGCCAGTAGAAAGGCAGGGGGGACAGATACGCAGTATTTT. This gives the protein CASRKAGGTDTQYF.

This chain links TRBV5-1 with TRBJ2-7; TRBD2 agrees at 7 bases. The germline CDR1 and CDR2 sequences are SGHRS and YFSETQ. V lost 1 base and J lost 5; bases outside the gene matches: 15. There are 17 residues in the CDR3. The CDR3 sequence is CASSLNRLWGGRNEQYF. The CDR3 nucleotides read TGCGCCAGCAGCTTGAATCGTTTATGGGGCGGGAGAAACGAGCAGTACTTC.

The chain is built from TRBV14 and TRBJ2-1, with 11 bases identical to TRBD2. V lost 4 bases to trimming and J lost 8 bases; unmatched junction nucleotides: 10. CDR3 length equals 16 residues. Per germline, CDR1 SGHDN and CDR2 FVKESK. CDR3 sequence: CASSPDSGGAGDEQFF. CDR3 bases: TGTGCCAGCAGCCCCGATAGCGGGGGGGCCGGCGATGAGCAGTTCTTC. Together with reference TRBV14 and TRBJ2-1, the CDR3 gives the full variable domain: EAGVTQFPSHSVIEKGQTVTLRCDPISGHDNLYWYRRVMGKEIKFLLHFVKESKQDESGMPNNRFLAERTGGTYSTLKVQPAELEDSGVYFCASSPDSGGAGDEQFFGPGTRLTVL.

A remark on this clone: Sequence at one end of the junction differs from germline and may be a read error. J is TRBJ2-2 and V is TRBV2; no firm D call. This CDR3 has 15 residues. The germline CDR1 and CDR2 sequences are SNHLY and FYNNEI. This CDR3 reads CPSSTSPGNTGELFF. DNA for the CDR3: TGTCCCAGCAGTACCAGTCCAGGGAACACCGGGGAGCTGTTTTTT. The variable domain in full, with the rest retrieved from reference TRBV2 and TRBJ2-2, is EPEVTQTPSHQVTQMGQEVILRCVPISNHLYFYWYRQILGQKVEFLVSFYNNEISEKSEIFDDQFSVERPDGSNFTLKIRSTKLEDSAMYFCPSSTSPGNTGELFFGEGSRLTVL.

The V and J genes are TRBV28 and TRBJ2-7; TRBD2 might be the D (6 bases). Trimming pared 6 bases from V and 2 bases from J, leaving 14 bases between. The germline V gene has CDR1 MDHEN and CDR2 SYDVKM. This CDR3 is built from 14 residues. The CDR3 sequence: CASREGNKPYEQYF. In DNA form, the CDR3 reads TGTGCCAGCAGGGAGGGGAATAAGCCCTACGAGCAGTACTTC.

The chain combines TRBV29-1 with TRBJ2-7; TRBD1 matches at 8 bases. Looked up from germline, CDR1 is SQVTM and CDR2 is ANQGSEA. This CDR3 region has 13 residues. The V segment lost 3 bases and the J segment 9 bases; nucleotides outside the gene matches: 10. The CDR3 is CSVDETGARGQYF. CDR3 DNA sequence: TGCAGCGTTGACGAGACAGGGGCCCGGGGGCAGTACTTC.

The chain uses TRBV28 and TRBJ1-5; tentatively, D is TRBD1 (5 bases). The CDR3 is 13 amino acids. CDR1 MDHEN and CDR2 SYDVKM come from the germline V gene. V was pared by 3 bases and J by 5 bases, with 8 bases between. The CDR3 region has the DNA TGTGCCAGCAGTTTTAGGGGTTATCAGCCCCAGCATTTT. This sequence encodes CASSFRGYQPQHF.

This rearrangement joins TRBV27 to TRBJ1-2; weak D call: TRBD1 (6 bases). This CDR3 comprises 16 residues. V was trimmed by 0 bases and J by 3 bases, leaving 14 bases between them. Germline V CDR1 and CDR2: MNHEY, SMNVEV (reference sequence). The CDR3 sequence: CASSLSLGAGDYGYTF. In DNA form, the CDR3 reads TGTGCCAGCAGTTTATCGCTAGGGGCAGGGGACTATGGCTACACCTTC.

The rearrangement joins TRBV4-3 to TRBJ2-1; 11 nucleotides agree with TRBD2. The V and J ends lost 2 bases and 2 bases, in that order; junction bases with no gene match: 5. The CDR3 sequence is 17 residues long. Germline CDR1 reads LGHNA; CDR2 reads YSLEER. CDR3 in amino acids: CASSQSPLAGAYNEQFF. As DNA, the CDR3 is TGCGCCAGCAGCCAATCCCCACTAGCGGGAGCCTACAATGAGCAGTTCTTC.

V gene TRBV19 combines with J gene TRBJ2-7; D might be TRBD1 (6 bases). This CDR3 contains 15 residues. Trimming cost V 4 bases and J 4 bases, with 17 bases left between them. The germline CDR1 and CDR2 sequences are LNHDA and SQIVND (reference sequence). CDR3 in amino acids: CASSTTRGAGYEQYF. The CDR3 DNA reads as TGTGCCAGTAGTACCACCAGGGGCGCCGGTTACGAGCAGTACTTC.

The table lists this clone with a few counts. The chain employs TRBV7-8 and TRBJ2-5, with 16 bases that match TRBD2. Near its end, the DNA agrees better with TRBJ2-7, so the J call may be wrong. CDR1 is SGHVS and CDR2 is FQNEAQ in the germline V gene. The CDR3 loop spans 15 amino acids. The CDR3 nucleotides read TGTGCCAGCAGCCCCGGGACTAGCGGGAGGGCCGAGCAGTACTTC. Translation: CASSPGTSGRAEQYF.